This paragraph reports one T cell receptor beta chain. Antigen unknown. These data belong to a study of T cell responses to AZD1222 COVID-19 vaccine. Study-level background: Second-dose timings of about 4 or about 12 weeks were pooled.

Regarding the study as a whole: Clonal diversity may have been underestimated in mostly white British donors. The span of vaccine-associated CD4 TCRs extended across spike, with dominance at 160-218 and 743-854.

Trimming cost V 0 bases and J 5 bases, with 19 bases left between them. CDR1 and CDR2 from the germline V gene are LGHNA and YSLEER. The CDR3 length is 17 residues. Libraries were prepared by immunoSEQ multiplex PCR; TCRdb keeps only in-frame clonotypes and omits some of them. There are 150,000 to 200,000 clones in the sample; 85% to 95% occur only once, and more than 1.1% lies in the top ten. This receptor was identified in an adult in good health. Material: peripheral blood, obtained on day 0 of AZD1222 vaccination. The J gene is TRBJ1-2, the V gene TRBV4-3, with D tentatively TRBD1 (5 bases). DNA for the CDR3: TGCGCCAGCAGCCAAGATCACGGGGGGTCCCCGAGTTATGGCTACACCTTC. It is translated as CASSQDHGGSPSYGYTF.